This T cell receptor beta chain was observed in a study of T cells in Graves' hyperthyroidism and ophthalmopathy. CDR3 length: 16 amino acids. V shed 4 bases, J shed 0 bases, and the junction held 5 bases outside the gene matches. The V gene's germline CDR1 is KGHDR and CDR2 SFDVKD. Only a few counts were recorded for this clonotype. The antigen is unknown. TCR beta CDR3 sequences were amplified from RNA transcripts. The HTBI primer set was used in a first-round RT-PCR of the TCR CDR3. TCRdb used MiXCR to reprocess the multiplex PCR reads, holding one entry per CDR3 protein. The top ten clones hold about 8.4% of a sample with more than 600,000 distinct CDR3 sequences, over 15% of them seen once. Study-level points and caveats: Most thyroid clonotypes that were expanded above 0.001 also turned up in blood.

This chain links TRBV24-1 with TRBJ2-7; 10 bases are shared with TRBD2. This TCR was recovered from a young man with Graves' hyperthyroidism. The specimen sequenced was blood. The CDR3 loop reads CATSDLAGAVSYEQYF. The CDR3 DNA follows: TGTGCCACCAGTGACCTAGCGGGAGCCGTCTCCTACGAGCAGTACTTC.